This TCR beta chain was recovered during a study of cytomegalovirus exposure and HLA in healthy donors. V was clipped by 4 bases and J by 7 bases; unmatched bases: 5. The CDR3 has 13 amino acids. Germline V gives CDR1 LNHDA, CDR2 SQIVND (reference sequence). Sequencing used immunoSEQ multiplex PCR; TCRdb keeps in-frame clones, though not all of them. The sample lists about 170,000 clones, around 96% seen once, with approximately 1% in the top ten. J is TRBJ1-2 and V is TRBV19; 8 nucleotides match TRBD1. The sequenced sample consisted of PBMCs. This sequence was found in a woman aged 18-30 years in good health and CMV-seronegative. CDR3 DNA sequence: TGTGCCAGTAGTACCGGACAGGGTTTTGGCTACACCTTC. Its protein is CASSTGQGFGYTF.